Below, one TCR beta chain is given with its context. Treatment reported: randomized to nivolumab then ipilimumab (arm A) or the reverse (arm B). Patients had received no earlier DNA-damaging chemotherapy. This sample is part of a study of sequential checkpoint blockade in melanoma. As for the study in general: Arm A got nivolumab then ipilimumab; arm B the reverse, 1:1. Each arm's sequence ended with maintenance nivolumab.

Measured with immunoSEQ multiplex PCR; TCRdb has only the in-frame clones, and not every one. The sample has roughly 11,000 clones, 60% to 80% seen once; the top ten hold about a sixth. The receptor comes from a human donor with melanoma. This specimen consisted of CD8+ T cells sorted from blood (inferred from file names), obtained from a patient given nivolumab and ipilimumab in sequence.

The CDR3 DNA sequence: TGTGCCAGCAGTGTGGGGACAGGAATGATCTACGAGCAGTACTTC. This codes for CASSVGTGMIYEQYF. V is TRBV2 and J is TRBJ2-7; 8 positions agree with TRBD1. Germline CDR1 SNHLY, CDR2 FYNNEI. V lost 4 bases and J lost 3; bases outside the gene matches: 8. The CDR3 is 15 residues long. The variable domain in full, with the rest retrieved from reference TRBV2 and TRBJ2-7, is EPEVTQTPSHQVTQMGQEVILRCVPISNHLYFYWYRQILGQKVEFLVSFYNNEISEKSEIFDDQFSVERPDGSNFTLKIRSTKLEDSAMYFCASSVGTGMIYEQYFGPGTRLTVT.